Below are 11 T cell receptor beta chains sequenced from a single sample in a study of blood T cells in healthy people across ages. A second about 7 to 12 cycle PCR used barcoded and J-beta primers. TCRdb called the 5' RACE reads again in MiXCR, with one record for every CDR3 protein. The table includes about 580,000 distinct CDR3 sequences, around 50% detected once. The sequenced material came from blood. These TCRs come from a man at least 80 years old in good health.

As for this clonotype: The junction does not match germline at one end; this may be a read error. CDR3 in amino acids: CAISESIQGMAGELFF. In DNA, the CDR3 is TGTGCCATTAGTGAGTCGATTCAGGGTATGGCCGGGGAGCTGTTTTTT. This sequence joins TRBV10-3 and TRBJ2-2; TRBD1 is a possible D gene (5 bases). From germline, CDR1 is ENHRY and CDR2 SYGVKD. The CDR3 has 16 residues.

CDR3 nucleotide sequence: TGCAGTGTACCGGCTAGCGGGAGACATCGAGAGCAGTACTTC. Protein sequence: CSVPASGRHREQYF. This chain joins TRBV20-1 and TRBJ2-7; 10 nucleotides align to TRBD2. V lost 7 bases to trimming and J lost 7 bases; unmatched junction nucleotides: 13. Germline assignment: CDR1 DFQATT and CDR2 SNEGSKA (reference sequence). CDR3 size: 14 residues.

The J gene is TRBJ2-7, the V gene TRBV10-3; 8 bases map to TRBD1. Germline loops: CDR1 ENHRY, CDR2 SYGVKD. J gave up 9 bases and V 4 bases, and 5 bases lay outside the gene matches. The CDR3 covers 12 residues. In DNA form, the CDR3 reads TGTGCCATCAGTGCACAGGGGGGTTGGCAGTACTTC. Its translation: CAISAQGGWQYF.

This clonotype was counted a few times. The rearrangement uses TRBV9 and TRBJ2-4; D perhaps matches TRBD2 (5 bases). Germline CDR1 reads SGDLS; CDR2 reads YYNGEE. The CDR3 consists of 14 residues. The V and J ends lost 3 bases and 5 bases respectively, with 12 bases between them. CDR3 loop: CASSGEVGENIQYF. CDR3 nucleotides: TGTGCCAGCAGCGGAGAGGTCGGGGAAAACATTCAGTACTTC. Variable domain in full (rest from reference TRBV9 and TRBJ2-4): DSGVTQTPKHLITATGQRVTLRCSPRSGDLSVYWYQQSLDQGLQFLIQYYNGEERAKGNILERFSAQQFPDLHSELNLSSLELGDSALYFCASSGEVGENIQYFGAGTRLSVL.

This rearrangement joins TRBV10-3 to TRBJ2-1, with 8 nucleotides matching TRBD2. V dropped 3 bases and J dropped 3; count of bases not matched to a gene: 4. The CDR3 consists of 15 residues. The germline CDR1 and CDR2 sequences are ENHRY and SYGVKD. The CDR3 DNA reads as TGTGCCATCAGTGAAGGCGGGGGGCGCTACAATGAGCAGTTCTTC. Protein: CAISEGGGRYNEQFF.

The chain's CDR3 is CSVVPASSGNTIYF. The CDR3 nucleotides read TGCAGCGTTGTTCCGGCCAGCTCTGGAAACACCATATATTTT. V is TRBV29-1 and J is TRBJ1-3; D is ambiguous. With 4 bases removed from V and 0 bases from J, the gap between germline ends came to 10 bases. CDR3 length equals 14 residues. Germline V gene sequence: CDR1 SQVTM, CDR2 ANQGSEA.

CDR3 sequence (DNA): TGTGCCAGCAGCCAAGATAGGGGGGGAGGTACTGAAGCTTTCTTT. Protein: CASSQDRGGGTEAFF. The chain joins TRBV3-1 to TRBJ1-1; TRBD1 is a possible D gene (6 bases). The CDR3 totals 15 residues. Germline V gene sequence: CDR1 LGHDT, CDR2 YNNKEL (reference sequence). V was pared by 0 bases and J by 5 bases, with 13 bases between.

This clonotype was recorded a few times. The genes are TRBV7-2 and TRBJ2-7; no reliable D call. This CDR3 region has 15 residues. V lost 1 base, J lost 3 bases, and 13 bases lay in between. Germline V gene data show CDR1 as SGHTA and CDR2 as FQGNSA. The CDR3: CASSLVDGPFYEQYF. CDR3 nucleotides: TGTGCCAGCAGCTTAGTAGATGGACCTTTCTACGAGCAGTACTTC.

Notes on this clonotype: This may arise from a read error, as a much more abundant clone is one base away. This chain joins TRBV6-5 and TRBJ2-6; TRBD1 matches 8 bases. V gave up 4 bases and J gave up 0 bases; unmatched junction bases: 2. In germline, CDR1 is MNHEY, CDR2 SVGAGI. The CDR3 is 16 amino acids. CDR3 nucleotides: TGTGCCAGCAGTTGGGACAGGCCCTCTGGGGCCAACGTCCTGACTTTC. It encodes CASSWDRPSGANVLTF.

In its sample, this clonotype was seen many times. The chain is built from TRBV6-5 and TRBJ2-1, with a tentative D call TRBD2 (5 bases). V was trimmed by 6 bases and J by 6 bases, leaving 18 bases between them. The germline gives CDR1 MNHEY, CDR2 SVGAGI. CDR3 size: 15 residues. Here the CDR3 DNA reads TGTGCCAGCAGGCCCCCCCTGGGAGAAGCCAATGAGCAGTTCTTC. Translation: CASRPPLGEANEQFF.

This chain uses TRBV3-1 with TRBJ1-2; D is unclear. Trimming cost V 5 bases and J 6 bases, with 13 bases left between them. Germline CDR1 LGHDT, CDR2 YNNKEL (reference sequence). The CDR3 has 13 amino acids. The chain's CDR3 is CASSTTFLNGYTF. CDR3 in DNA: TGTGCCAGCAGCACCACGTTCCTGAATGGCTACACCTTC.